The present entry profiles one T cell receptor beta chain with its context. Its antigen is currently unknown. The sample belongs to a study of cytotoxic CD8 clonotypes in ibrutinib-treated CLL. Overall study results and limits: Baseline clonality exceeded age-matched healthy donors and tracked circulating CD8+ T-cell counts.

Profiled with immunoSEQ multiplex PCR; TCRdb holds only in-frame clones, not every one. This sample has roughly 60,000 clones, with approximately 71% found just once. This CDR3 comprises 16 residues. Germline values: CDR1 LNHDA, CDR2 SQIVND (reference sequence). The ends lost 3 bases at V and 3 bases at J; junction bases unmatched: 6. The chain couples TRBV19 to TRBJ2-2; 8 bases agree with TRBD1. The sequences come from PBMCs, collected after 12 months of ibrutinib treatment. The receptor's source is a human donor with chronic lymphocytic leukemia. The CDR3 sequence: CASSMILTGDTGELFF. The CDR3 bases are TGTGCCAGTAGTATGATTCTGACAGGGGACACCGGGGAGCTGTTTTTT.